This TCR beta chain was observed in a study of T cell responses to AZD1222 COVID-19 vaccine. This table comes from immunoSEQ multiplex PCR, and its TCRdb copy is limited to in-frame clones, with some not included. The table has roughly 110,000 clones, 90% to 95% seen once. From germline, CDR1 is SGHAT and CDR2 FQNNGV. The CDR3 totals 18 residues. Trimming removed 4 bases from V and 5 bases from J; junction bases left unmatched: 16. The chain uses TRBV11-2 and TRBJ2-5; 10 nucleotides align to TRBD1. The starting material was peripheral blood, obtained on day 0 of AZD1222 vaccination. This clonotype originated in an adult in good health. This chain's CDR3 is CASSWALQPGQGLETQYF. The CDR3 region has the DNA TGTGCCAGCAGCTGGGCCCTTCAACCGGGACAGGGGCTGGAGACCCAGTACTTC.